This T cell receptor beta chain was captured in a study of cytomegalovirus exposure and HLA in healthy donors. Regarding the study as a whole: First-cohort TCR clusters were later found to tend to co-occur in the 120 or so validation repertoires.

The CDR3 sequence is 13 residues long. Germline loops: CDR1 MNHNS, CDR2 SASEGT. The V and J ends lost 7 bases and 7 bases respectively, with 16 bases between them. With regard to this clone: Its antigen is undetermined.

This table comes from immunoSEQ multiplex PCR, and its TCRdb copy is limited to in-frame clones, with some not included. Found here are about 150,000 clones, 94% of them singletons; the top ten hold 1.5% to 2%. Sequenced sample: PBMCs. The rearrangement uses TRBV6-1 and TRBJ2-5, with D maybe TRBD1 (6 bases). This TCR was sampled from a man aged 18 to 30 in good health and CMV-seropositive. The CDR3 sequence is CASTQGSGGTQYF. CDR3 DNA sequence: TGTGCCAGCACACAGGGAAGTGGGGGGACCCAGTACTTC.